The 5 T cell receptor beta chains listed next were all sequenced from one sample in a study of CD8+ T cells in alopecia areata. Extracted RNA was reverse transcribed, and the resulting cDNA served as sequencing template. This table comes from immunoSEQ multiplex PCR, and its TCRdb copy is limited to in-frame clones, with some not included. Found here are about 76,000 clones, over 25% of them singletons; the top ten hold 15%. Regarding treatment: oral pan-JAK inhibitor, 5-10 mg twice daily. Specimen: CD8+ T cells sorted from blood, collected at week 4, from a patient treated with tofacitinib. These receptors came from a human donor with alopecia areata.

The chain is built from TRBV29-1 and TRBJ2-7, with 8 bases identical to TRBD1. The J segment lost 7 bases and the V segment lost 7 bases, leaving 12 bases of the junction unmatched. CDR3 size: 13 residues. CDR1 SQVTM and CDR2 ANQGSEA come from the germline V gene. As DNA, the CDR3 is TGCAGCGCCGAATCGCAGGGGGCTGAGGAGCAGTACTTC. Translation gives CSAESQGAEEQYF.

The J gene is TRBJ1-2, the V gene TRBV29-1; D not resolved. Germline V gene sequence: CDR1 SQVTM, CDR2 ANQGSEA. Trimming left V 4 bases short and J 13 bases short, with 16 bases between. There are 11 residues in the CDR3. The CDR3 here is CSVAVGRSSTF. CDR3 in DNA: TGCAGCGTTGCCGTCGGACGTTCCTCCACCTTC.

V and J are TRBV4-1 and TRBJ2-5, with 13 bases aligning to TRBD2. The germline V gene has CDR1 MGHRA and CDR2 YSYEKL. The CDR3 runs 18 residues. The ends lost 5 bases at V and 6 bases at J; junction bases unmatched: 15. CDR3 sequence: CASSDKTGTSGIGKTQYF. In DNA form, the CDR3 reads TGCGCCAGCAGCGACAAAACCGGGACTAGCGGGATTGGAAAGACCCAGTACTTC.

V is TRBV29-1 and J is TRBJ1-2; D call uncertain. V was clipped by 1 base and J by 4 bases, with 10 bases between them. Germline CDR1 and CDR2: SQVTM and ANQGSEA. This CDR3 has 13 residues. The CDR3: CSVEGKVSYGYTF. The CDR3, as DNA: TGCAGCGTTGAAGGCAAGGTTAGCTATGGCTACACCTTC.

This chain joins TRBV29-1 and TRBJ2-2; D is possibly TRBD2 (6 bases). The germline V gene encodes CDR1 SQVTM and CDR2 ANQGSEA. The CDR3 runs to 14 residues. Deletions cut 3 bases from V and 4 bases from J, with 12 bases between. The CDR3 protein is CSVDSQGGTGELFF. CDR3 DNA: TGCAGCGTTGATAGCCAGGGAGGCACCGGGGAGCTGTTTTTT.